This T cell receptor (beta chain) was captured by sequencing in a study of T cells expressing NK-cell markers. Looking at the study overall: The sequencing cohort of eight donors included seven HCMV-seropositive individuals and one seronegative individual.

The germline CDR1 and CDR2 sequences are GTSNPN and SVGIG (reference sequence). The length of the CDR3 is 14 residues. Study-wide results and caveats: In a group of several donors, dominant NKG2C+ clonotypes represented roughly 1.0-7.0% of CD8+ T cells.

The cDNA for TCR beta came from 5'RACE template switching with UMIs. TCRdb reanalyzed the 5' RACE reads, giving one entry per CDR3 protein sequence and no DNA. Its table records 120,000 to 150,000 distinct CDR3 sequences. To note about this clonotype: The antigen remains undetermined.

This chain joins TRBV30 and TRBJ2-7; without DNA, the TCRdb call of TRBD2 cannot be checked. Specimen: blood T cells: a sorted CD56 or NKG2C T cell subset, CD4+ or CD8+ T cells, or bulk PBMC T cells (not recorded which). This TCR was sampled from a man between 18 and 29 years old in good health. The CDR3 loop is CAWSLGTASYEQYF.